These 28 T cell receptor beta chains were all obtained from the same sample, sequenced in a study. TCRdb fed the reads into MiXCR, producing one record per CDR3 protein. The sample yields roughly 15,000 distinct CDR3 sequences, approximately 37% seen once. Sequenced input: blood. These receptors were taken from a human donor.

This clonotype is termed medium-sized. J is TRBJ2-4 and V is TRBV4-2; D might be TRBD2 (7 bases). Germline V gene sequence: CDR1 LGHNA, CDR2 YNFKEQ. The CDR3 sequence is 14 residues long. Deletions cut 0 bases from V and 9 bases from J, with 12 bases between. The CDR3 here is CASSQEQGGGIQYF. The CDR3 region has the DNA TGTGCCAGCAGCCAAGAACAGGGAGGGGGCATTCAGTACTTC.

This clonotype has ten or more counts. The chain uses TRBV4-3 and TRBJ1-4, with a weak D call TRBD1 (6 bases). The CDR3 loop spans 16 amino acids. Per germline, CDR1 LGHNA and CDR2 YSLEER. Trimming cost V 1 base and J 0 bases, with 9 bases left between them. The CDR3 reads CASSQVWGPTNEKLFF. The CDR3 DNA follows: TGCGCCAGCAGCCAAGTTTGGGGGCCAACTAATGAAAAACTGTTTTTT.

The genes are TRBV1 and TRBJ2-1; the table's D gene call, TRBD1, was not cross checked with the DNA. TRBV1 is reported as a pseudogene. CDR3 length: 15 amino acids. The CDR3 spells CVSSQDNRGATEQFF. The CDR3 DNA reads TGTGTCAGCAGCCAAGATAATCGGGGGGCGACTGAGCAGTTCTTC.

A few counts support this clonotype. With a much larger clone just one base away, this may be a read error. The V and J genes are TRBV14 and TRBJ2-5; 12 bases are a match to TRBD2. The CDR3 is made up of 17 amino acids. Germline V gene data show CDR1 as SGHDN and CDR2 as FVKESK. J lost 11 bases, V lost 6 bases, and 19 bases had no gene match. CDR3 amino acids: CASSQSPGLAGYNEQYF. The DNA for the CDR3 is TGTGCCAGCAGTCAAAGCCCGGGACTAGCGGGCTACAATGAGCAGTACTTC.

The gene calls are TRBV6-2 or TRBV6-3 and TRBJ1-6, with D possibly being TRBD1 (5 bases). Trimming took off 4 bases at V and 10 bases at J, with 14 bases between the two ends. CDR1 is MNHEY, CDR2 SVGEGT, per germline. This CDR3 comprises 14 residues. The CDR3 reads CASSSGLGSSPLHF. CDR3 nucleotides: TGTGCCAGCAGTTCGGGACTAGGAAGCTCACCCCTCCACTTT.

This clonotype is labeled medium-sized. V usage is TRBV4-2 and J usage is TRBJ2-1; D may be TRBD1 (6 bases). Germline V gene lookup returns CDR1 LGHNA and CDR2 YNFKEQ. The germline V and J ends were trimmed by 0 bases and 9 bases, with 18 bases remaining between them. The CDR3 consists of 16 residues. CDR3 in amino acids: CASSQDPPTGYSEQFF. CDR3 nucleotide sequence: TGTGCCAGCAGCCAAGATCCCCCAACAGGGTACTCTGAGCAGTTCTTC.

The chain has TRBV28 and TRBJ2-2; 11 positions agree with TRBD1. This CDR3 spans 14 amino acids. Germline V lookup: CDR1 MDHEN, CDR2 SYDVKM. The ends lost 5 bases at V and 11 bases at J; junction bases unmatched: 7. CDR3 region: CASSLGQGASELFF. In DNA form, the CDR3 reads TGTGCCAGCAGTCTTGGACAGGGGGCCAGTGAGCTGTTTTTT.

This sequence joins TRBV29-1 and TRBJ1-1; no reliable D call. CDR3 size: 13 residues. Trimming left V 3 bases short and J 6 bases short, with 14 bases between. Germline CDR1 reads SQVTM; CDR2 reads ANQGSEA. This CDR3 is CSVDVRVGAEAFF. The CDR3 DNA reads as TGCAGCGTTGATGTAAGGGTCGGCGCTGAAGCTTTCTTT.

This rearrangement joins TRBV30 to TRBJ2-1, with 12 bases matching TRBD2. Germline CDR1 reads GTSNPN; CDR2 reads SVGIG (reference sequence). V was pared by 6 bases and J by 7 bases, with 7 bases of the junction left unmatched. CDR3 size: 14 residues. The CDR3 loop is CACNGLAGHNEQFF. The CDR3 DNA sequence: TGTGCCTGCAACGGACTAGCGGGACATAATGAGCAGTTCTTC.

CDR3 sequence reads: CASSPMGGAGNTIYF. In DNA form, the CDR3 reads TGCGCCAGCAGCCCGATGGGGGGAGCTGGAAACACCATATATTTT. The chain joins TRBV4-3 to TRBJ1-3; perhaps TRBD1 as D (5 bases). The CDR3 is 15 amino acids. Germline V lookup: CDR1 LGHNA, CDR2 YSLEER. Between the trimmed V and J ends, which lost 4 bases and 2 bases, there was a span of 12 bases.

This rearrangement joins TRBV29-1 to TRBJ2-2, with 7 bases lining up with TRBD1. Germline V gene sequence: CDR1 SQVTM, CDR2 ANQGSEA. The length of the CDR3 is 14 residues. The V segment lost 6 bases and the J segment 13 bases; nucleotides outside the gene matches: 17. CDR3 in DNA: TGCAGCGTCGCCGGGACAGAAAGCACAGATACGCTGTTTTTT. It encodes CSVAGTESTDTLFF.

This clonotype came up many times. The chain is built from TRBV4-2 and TRBJ2-1, with no clear D. The V gene lost 1 base and the J gene lost 12 bases, with 10 bases spanning the gap. This CDR3 has 12 amino acids. Germline assignment: CDR1 LGHNA and CDR2 YNFKEQ. In DNA, the CDR3 is TGTGCCAGCAGCCAAGTCTCGAGCGCGCAGTTCTTC. It is translated as CASSQVSSAQFF.

The chain uses TRBV18 and TRBJ2-5, with a possible D match to TRBD1 (6 bases). The CDR3 is 14 residues long. CDR1 is KGHSH, CDR2 LQKENI, per germline. V lost 0 bases and J 4 bases, leaving 9 bases between the germline ends. CDR3 in DNA: TGTGCCAGCTCACCACCGGGACAAAGAGAGACCCAGTACTTC. Protein sequence: CASSPPGQRETQYF.

This clonotype was detected many times. This chain joins TRBV4-2 and TRBJ1-3; TRBD1 agrees at 8 bases. Trimming removed 1 base from V and 2 bases from J; junction bases left unmatched: 7. Germline assignment: CDR1 LGHNA and CDR2 YNFKEQ. The CDR3 runs to 17 residues. DNA of the CDR3: TGTGCCAGCAGCCAAGTTGACAGGGGACCCGCTGGAAACACCATATATTTT. This gives the protein CASSQVDRGPAGNTIYF.

J is TRBJ1-1 and V is TRBV29-1; TRBD1 agrees at 10 bases. V was pared by 6 bases and J by 4 bases, with 11 bases of the junction left unmatched. The germline V gene has CDR1 SQVTM and CDR2 ANQGSEA. The CDR3 has 15 residues. As DNA, the CDR3 is TGCAGCGTCCAAGGGGACAGGGGTGCGGCCACTGAAGCTTTCTTT. Its translation is CSVQGDRGAATEAFF.

V is TRBV4-3 and J is TRBJ1-1; D unresolved. CDR1 and CDR2 (germline): LGHNA, YSLEER. The CDR3 has 14 amino acids. The V and J ends lost 4 bases and 6 bases respectively, with 15 bases between them. CDR3 sequence (DNA): TGCGCCAGCAGCCCTTCGAGGGTTATCGCTGAAGCTTTCTTT. Protein: CASSPSRVIAEAFF.

Many counts were recorded for this clonotype. The gene calls are TRBV4-3 and TRBJ2-7; D could derive from TRBD1 or TRBD2 (5 bases each). Germline CDR1 and CDR2: LGHNA and YSLEER. The length of the CDR3 is 13 residues. Trimming removed 1 base from V and 1 base from J, with 5 bases in between. The CDR3: CASSQGGSYEQYF. CDR3 bases: TGCGCCAGCAGCCAAGGGGGGTCCTACGAGCAGTACTTC.

This chain uses TRBV19 with TRBJ2-1; 7 bases line up with TRBD2. With 10 bases clipped from V and 1 base from J, the junction kept 7 bases outside the gene matches. The germline V gene encodes CDR1 LNHDA and CDR2 SQIVND (reference sequence). The CDR3 covers 14 residues. The CDR3 DNA sequence: TGTGCCATGGAGGGAGGGTTATCCTACAATGAGCAGTTCTTC. The encoded protein is CAMEGGLSYNEQFF.

A single count supports this clonotype. V usage is TRBV29-1 and J usage is TRBJ2-3; D is possibly TRBD1 or TRBD2 (5 bases each). Germline CDR1 reads SQVTM; CDR2 reads ANQGSEA. V was trimmed by 8 bases and J by 3 bases, leaving 18 bases between them. The CDR3 runs to 14 residues. The DNA of the CDR3 is TGCAGCCTCAGTGGTACGGGACGAACAGATACGCAGTATTTT. Translated, it gives CSLSGTGRTDTQYF.

This clonotype ranks as medium-sized. The gene calls are TRBV27 and TRBJ2-7, with 8 bases identical to TRBD2. The CDR3 runs to 14 residues. V was clipped by 4 bases and J by 2 bases; unmatched bases: 4. From germline, CDR1 is MNHEY and CDR2 SMNVEV (reference sequence). The CDR3 region is CASSSLAGTYEQYF. The CDR3 DNA is TGTGCCAGCAGTTCGTTAGCGGGAACCTACGAGCAGTACTTC.

In the case of this clonotype: Given a much more abundant clone one base away, this may be a read error. The rearrangement links TRBV23-1 to TRBJ2-7; 11 bases are a match to TRBD2. TRBV23-1 qualifies as an ORF whose function is uncertain. V gave up 10 bases and J gave up 0 bases; unmatched junction bases: 17. This CDR3 region has 18 residues. The CDR3 DNA follows: TGCGCCAACAGCCAACTAGCGGGAGCGTCTTCCGGCTCCTACGAGCAGTACTTC. This sequence encodes CANSQLAGASSGSYEQYF.

This clonotype rates as medium-sized (0.01 to 0.1%). The chain employs TRBV14 and TRBJ1-1; a possible D gene is TRBD1 (5 bases). Germline CDR1 reads SGHDN; CDR2 reads FVKESK. The CDR3 runs 12 residues. Trimming stripped 3 bases from V and 7 bases from J, with 9 bases between. The DNA for the CDR3 is TGTGCCAGCAGCCATTATAGGGGTGAAGCTTTCTTT. This translates into CASSHYRGEAFF.

This clonotype was detected ten times or more. CDR3 protein: CASSYPPAVLDNEQFF. The CDR3 DNA reads as TGTGCCAGCAGTTACCCCCCTGCGGTCCTGGACAATGAGCAGTTCTTC. The V and J genes are TRBV6-2 or TRBV6-3 and TRBJ2-1; D is ambiguous. This CDR3 has 16 amino acids. CDR1 MNHEY and CDR2 SVGEGT come from the germline V gene. V shed 2 bases and J shed 5 bases, with 16 bases lying between them.

This clonotype was counted many times. The V and J genes are TRBV29-1 and TRBJ1-1; D call uncertain. The germline gives CDR1 SQVTM, CDR2 ANQGSEA. Trimming took off 6 bases at V and 0 bases at J, with 17 bases between the two ends. This CDR3 comprises 15 residues. CDR3 nucleotides: TGCAGCGTGGGAAGACGGGCAGGTATGAACACTGAAGCTTTCTTT. This encodes CSVGRRAGMNTEAFF.

This clonotype is categorized as medium-sized. V gene TRBV4-3 combines with J gene TRBJ2-1; 9 bases are shared with TRBD2. The V segment lost 1 base and the J segment 8 bases; nucleotides outside the gene matches: 9. The CDR3 totals 16 residues. The germline V gene encodes CDR1 LGHNA and CDR2 YSLEER. The CDR3 loop reads CASSQGLSGSFDEQFF. DNA for the CDR3: TGCGCCAGCAGCCAAGGCCTTAGCGGGAGTTTTGATGAGCAGTTCTTC.

The chain recombines TRBV4-1 with TRBJ2-3, with D possibly being TRBD1 (5 bases). The DNA matches TRBJ2-7 better at its end, which makes the J call doubtful. There are 13 residues in the CDR3. Per germline, CDR1 MGHRA and CDR2 YSYEKL. The CDR3 loop is CASTRQFSYEQYF. The CDR3 DNA is TGCGCCAGCACCCGACAGTTCTCCTACGAGCAGTACTTC.

By sample fraction, this clonotype is medium-sized. This sequence joins TRBV4-2 and TRBJ1-1; D unresolved. Between the trimmed V and J ends, which lost 0 bases and 0 bases, there was a span of 11 bases. Looked up from germline, CDR1 is LGHNA and CDR2 is YNFKEQ. The CDR3 has 16 amino acids. CDR3: CASSQDNSRVNTEAFF. CDR3 coding DNA: TGTGCCAGCAGCCAAGATAATAGTCGGGTGAACACTGAAGCTTTCTTT.

The table lists this clonotype with many counts. This sequence joins TRBV4-3 and TRBJ2-2; D remains ambiguous. Per germline, CDR1 LGHNA and CDR2 YSLEER. This CDR3 is 15 amino acids long. Trimming shortened V by 0 bases and J by 4 bases, and 9 bases separated the two germline ends. The CDR3: CASSQESYPTGELFF. In DNA, the CDR3 is TGCGCCAGCAGCCAAGAGAGTTACCCCACCGGGGAGCTGTTTTTT.